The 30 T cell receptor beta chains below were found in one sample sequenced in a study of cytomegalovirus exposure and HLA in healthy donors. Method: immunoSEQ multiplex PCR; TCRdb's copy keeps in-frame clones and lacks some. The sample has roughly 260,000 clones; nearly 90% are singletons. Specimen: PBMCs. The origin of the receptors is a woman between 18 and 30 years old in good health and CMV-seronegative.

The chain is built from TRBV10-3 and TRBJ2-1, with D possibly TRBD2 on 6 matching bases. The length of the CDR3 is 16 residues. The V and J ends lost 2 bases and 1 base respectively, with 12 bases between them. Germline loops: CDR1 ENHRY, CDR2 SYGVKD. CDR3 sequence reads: CAISEELAWSYNEQFF. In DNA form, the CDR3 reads TGTGCCATCAGTGAGGAACTAGCCTGGTCCTACAATGAGCAGTTCTTC.

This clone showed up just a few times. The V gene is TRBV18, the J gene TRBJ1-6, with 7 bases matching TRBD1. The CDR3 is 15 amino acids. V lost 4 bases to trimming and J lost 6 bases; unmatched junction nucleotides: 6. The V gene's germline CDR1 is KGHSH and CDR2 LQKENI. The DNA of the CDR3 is TGTGCCAGCTCACTCGGACAGGCGCCTAATTCACCCCTCCACTTT. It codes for CASSLGQAPNSPLHF.

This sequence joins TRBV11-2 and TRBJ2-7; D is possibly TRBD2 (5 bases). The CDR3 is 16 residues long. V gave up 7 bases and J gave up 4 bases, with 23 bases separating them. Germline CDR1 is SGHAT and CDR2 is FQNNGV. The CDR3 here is CASTPLGELDWYEQYF. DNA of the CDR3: TGTGCCAGCACCCCCCTTGGGGAGTTGGACTGGTACGAGCAGTACTTC.

For the CDR3, the DNA is TGTGCCAGCAGTTACTCGGCGGGAACCGGTAGGAATGAGCAGTTCTTC. Its translation is CASSYSAGTGRNEQFF. V gene TRBV6-6 combines with J gene TRBJ2-1, with D maybe TRBD2 (6 bases). The CDR3 loop spans 16 amino acids. V shed 0 bases and J shed 7 bases, with 16 bases lying between them. Germline CDR1 reads MNHNY; CDR2 reads SVGAGI (reference sequence).

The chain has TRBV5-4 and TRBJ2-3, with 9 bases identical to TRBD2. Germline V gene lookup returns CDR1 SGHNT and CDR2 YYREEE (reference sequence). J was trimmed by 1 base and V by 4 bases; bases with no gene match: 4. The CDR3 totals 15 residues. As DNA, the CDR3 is TGTGCCAGCAGCCCAGCGGGGGGCCGCACAGATACGCAGTATTTT. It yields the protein CASSPAGGRTDTQYF.

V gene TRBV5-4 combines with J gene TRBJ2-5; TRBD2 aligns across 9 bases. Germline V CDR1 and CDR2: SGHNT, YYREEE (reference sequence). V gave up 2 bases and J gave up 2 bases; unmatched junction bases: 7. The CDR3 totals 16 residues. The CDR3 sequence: CASSFPIAGEQETQYF. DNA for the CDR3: TGTGCCAGCAGCTTTCCGATAGCGGGGGAACAAGAGACCCAGTACTTC.

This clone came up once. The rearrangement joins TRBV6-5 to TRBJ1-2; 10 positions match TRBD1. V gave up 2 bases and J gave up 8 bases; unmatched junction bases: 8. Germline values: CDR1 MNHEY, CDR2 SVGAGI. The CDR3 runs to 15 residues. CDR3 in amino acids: CASSYAPGTGVGYTF. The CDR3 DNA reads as TGTGCCAGCAGTTACGCCCCAGGGACAGGGGTCGGCTACACCTTC.

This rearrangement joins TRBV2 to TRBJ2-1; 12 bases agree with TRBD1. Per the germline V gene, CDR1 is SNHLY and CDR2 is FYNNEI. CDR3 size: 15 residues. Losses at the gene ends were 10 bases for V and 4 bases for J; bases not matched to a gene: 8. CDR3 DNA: TGTGCCACCGGGACAGGGGGCCTTTTTTACAATGAGCAGTTCTTC. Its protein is CATGTGGLFYNEQFF.

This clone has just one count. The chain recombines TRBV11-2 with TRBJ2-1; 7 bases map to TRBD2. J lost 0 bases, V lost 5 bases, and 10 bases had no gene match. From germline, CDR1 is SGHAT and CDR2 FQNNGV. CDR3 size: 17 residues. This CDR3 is CASSPLWRGSSYNEQFF. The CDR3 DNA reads TGTGCCAGCAGCCCCCTCTGGCGGGGGAGCTCCTACAATGAGCAGTTCTTC.

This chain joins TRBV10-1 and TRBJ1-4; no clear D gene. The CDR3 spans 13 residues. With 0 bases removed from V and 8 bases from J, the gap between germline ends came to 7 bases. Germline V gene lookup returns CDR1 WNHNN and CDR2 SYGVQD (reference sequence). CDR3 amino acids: CASSESSVEKLFF. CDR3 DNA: TGCGCCAGCAGTGAGTCCTCCGTAGAAAAACTGTTTTTT.

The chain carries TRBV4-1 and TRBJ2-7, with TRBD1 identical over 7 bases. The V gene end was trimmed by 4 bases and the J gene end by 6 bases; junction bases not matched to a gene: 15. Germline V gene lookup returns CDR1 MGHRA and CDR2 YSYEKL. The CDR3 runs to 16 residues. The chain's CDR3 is CASSRSYVDRVGEQYF. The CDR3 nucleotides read TGCGCCAGCAGCCGCTCATATGTCGACAGGGTGGGCGAGCAGTACTTC.

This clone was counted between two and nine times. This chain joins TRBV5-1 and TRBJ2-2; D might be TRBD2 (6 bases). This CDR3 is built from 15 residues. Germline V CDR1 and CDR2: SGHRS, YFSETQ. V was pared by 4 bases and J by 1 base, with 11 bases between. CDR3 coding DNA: TGCGCCAGCAGCGAACGGGACTTGAACACCGGGGAGCTGTTTTTT. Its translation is CASSERDLNTGELFF.

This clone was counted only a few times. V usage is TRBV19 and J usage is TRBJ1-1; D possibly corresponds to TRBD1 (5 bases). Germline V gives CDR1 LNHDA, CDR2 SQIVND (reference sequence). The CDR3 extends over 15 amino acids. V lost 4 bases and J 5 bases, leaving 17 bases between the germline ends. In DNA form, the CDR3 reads TGTGCCAGTAGTACCCCCGGGGAGGGGAGGACTGAAGCTTTCTTT. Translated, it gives CASSTPGEGRTEAFF.

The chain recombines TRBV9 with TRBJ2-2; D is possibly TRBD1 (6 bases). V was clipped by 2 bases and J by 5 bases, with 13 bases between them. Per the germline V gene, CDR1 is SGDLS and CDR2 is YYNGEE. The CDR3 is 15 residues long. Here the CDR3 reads CASSVGQYGTGELFF. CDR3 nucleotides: TGTGCCAGCAGCGTCGGACAGTATGGTACCGGGGAGCTGTTTTTT.

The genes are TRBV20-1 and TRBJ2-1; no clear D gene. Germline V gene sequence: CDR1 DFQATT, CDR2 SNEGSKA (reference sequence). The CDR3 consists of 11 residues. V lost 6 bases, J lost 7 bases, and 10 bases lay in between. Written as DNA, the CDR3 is TGCAGTGCGATGGGCGCTAATGAGCAGTTCTTC. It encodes CSAMGANEQFF.

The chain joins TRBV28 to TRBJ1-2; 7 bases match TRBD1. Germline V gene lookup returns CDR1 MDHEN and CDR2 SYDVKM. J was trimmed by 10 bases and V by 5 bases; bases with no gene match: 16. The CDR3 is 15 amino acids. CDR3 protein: CASSLQPRQGLTYTF. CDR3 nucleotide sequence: TGTGCCAGCAGTCTTCAACCTCGACAGGGTTTGACCTACACCTTC.

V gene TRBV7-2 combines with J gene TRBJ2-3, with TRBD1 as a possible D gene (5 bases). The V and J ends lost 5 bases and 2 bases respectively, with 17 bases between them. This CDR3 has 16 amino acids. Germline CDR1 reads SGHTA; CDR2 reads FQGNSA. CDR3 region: CASSQQAHPSTDTQYF. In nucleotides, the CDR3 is TGTGCCAGCAGCCAACAGGCACATCCCTCCACAGATACGCAGTATTTT.

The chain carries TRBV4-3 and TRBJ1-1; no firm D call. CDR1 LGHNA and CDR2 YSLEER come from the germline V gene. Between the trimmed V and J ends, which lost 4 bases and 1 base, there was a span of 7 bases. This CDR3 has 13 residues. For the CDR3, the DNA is TGCGCCAGCAGCCCGAGCCCGAACACTGAAGCTTTCTTT. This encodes CASSPSPNTEAFF.

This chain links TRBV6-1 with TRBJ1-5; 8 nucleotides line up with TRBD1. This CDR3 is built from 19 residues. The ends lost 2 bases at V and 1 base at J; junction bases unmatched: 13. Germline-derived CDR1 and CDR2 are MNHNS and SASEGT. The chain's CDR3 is CASSESGGRYLGSNQPQHF. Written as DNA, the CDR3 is TGTGCCAGCAGTGAATCAGGGGGCCGCTATTTGGGGAGCAATCAGCCCCAGCATTTT.

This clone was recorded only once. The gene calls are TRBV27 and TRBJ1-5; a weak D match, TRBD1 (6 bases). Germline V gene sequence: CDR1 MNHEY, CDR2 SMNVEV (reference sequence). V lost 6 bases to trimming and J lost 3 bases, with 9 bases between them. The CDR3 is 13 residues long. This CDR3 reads CASRYRDNQPQHF. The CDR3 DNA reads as TGTGCCAGCAGATACAGGGACAATCAGCCCCAGCATTTT.

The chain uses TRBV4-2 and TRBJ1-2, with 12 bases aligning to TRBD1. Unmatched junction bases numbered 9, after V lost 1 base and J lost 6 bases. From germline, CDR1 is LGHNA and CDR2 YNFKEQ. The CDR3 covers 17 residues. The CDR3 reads CASSQVTGTGGADGYTF. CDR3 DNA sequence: TGTGCCAGCAGCCAAGTAACCGGGACAGGGGGCGCAGATGGCTACACCTTC.

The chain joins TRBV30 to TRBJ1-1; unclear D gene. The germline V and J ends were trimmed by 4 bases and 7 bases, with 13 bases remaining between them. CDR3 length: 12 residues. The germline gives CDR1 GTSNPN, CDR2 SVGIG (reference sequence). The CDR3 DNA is TGTGCCTGGACCGTGGGAGGAGATGAAGCTTTCTTT. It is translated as CAWTVGGDEAFF.

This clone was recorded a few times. The DNA for the CDR3 is TGTGCCAGCAGCTTAGGAGGACAGGGAAACACCATATATTTT. Translation gives CASSLGGQGNTIYF. V gene TRBV7-8 combines with J gene TRBJ1-3; maybe TRBD1 (6 bases). CDR1 and CDR2 (germline): SGHVS, FQNEAQ. The CDR3 spans 14 residues. The germline V and J ends were trimmed by 1 base and 4 bases, with 8 bases remaining between them.

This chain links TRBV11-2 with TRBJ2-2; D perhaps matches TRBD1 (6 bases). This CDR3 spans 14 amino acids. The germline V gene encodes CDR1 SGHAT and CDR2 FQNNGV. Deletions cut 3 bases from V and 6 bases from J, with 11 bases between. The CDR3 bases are TGTGCCAGCAGCTTCTACAGGGTATCCGGGGAGCTGTTTTTT. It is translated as CASSFYRVSGELFF. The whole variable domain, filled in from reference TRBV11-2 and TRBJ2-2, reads EAGVAQSPRYKIIEKRQSVAFWCNPISGHATLYWYQQILGQGPKLLIQFQNNGVVDDSQLPKDRFSAERLKGVDSTLKIQPAKLEDSAVYLCASSFYRVSGELFFGEGSRLTVL.

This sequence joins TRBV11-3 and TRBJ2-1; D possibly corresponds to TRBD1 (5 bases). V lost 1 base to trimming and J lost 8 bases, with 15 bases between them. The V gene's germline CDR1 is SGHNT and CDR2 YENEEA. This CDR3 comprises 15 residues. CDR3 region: CASSLGRGPGDEQFF. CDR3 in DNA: TGTGCCAGCAGCTTAGGTAGGGGCCCCGGCGATGAGCAGTTCTTC.

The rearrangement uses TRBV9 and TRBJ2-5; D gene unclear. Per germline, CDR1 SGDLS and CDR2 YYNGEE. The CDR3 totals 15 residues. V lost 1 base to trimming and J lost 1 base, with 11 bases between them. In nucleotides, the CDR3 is TGTGCCAGCAGCGTAAACGCCCTATCCCAAGAGACCCAGTACTTC. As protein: CASSVNALSQETQYF.

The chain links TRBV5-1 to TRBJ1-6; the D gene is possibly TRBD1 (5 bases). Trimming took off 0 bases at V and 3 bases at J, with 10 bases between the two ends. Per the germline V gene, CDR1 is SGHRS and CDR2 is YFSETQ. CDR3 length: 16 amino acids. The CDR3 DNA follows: TGCGCCAGCAGCTTGGGCGGGACCCGCTATAATTCACCCCTCCACTTT. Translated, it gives CASSLGGTRYNSPLHF.

The CDR3 DNA follows: TGCGCCAGCAGCTCCTCTGGGGGGGGCGCGGTCACAGATACGCAGTATTTT. This translates into CASSSSGGGAVTDTQYF. The chain has TRBV5-1 and TRBJ2-3; possibly TRBD2 for D (7 bases). The CDR3 consists of 17 residues. CDR1 and CDR2 from the germline V gene are SGHRS and YFSETQ. Trimming left V 3 bases short and J 2 bases short, with 19 bases between.

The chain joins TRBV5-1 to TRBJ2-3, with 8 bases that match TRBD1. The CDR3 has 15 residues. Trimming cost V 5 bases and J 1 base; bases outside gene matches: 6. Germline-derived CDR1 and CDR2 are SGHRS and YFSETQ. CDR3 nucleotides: TGCGCCAGCAGTTTTCAGGGGGCCGGCACAGATACGCAGTATTTT. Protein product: CASSFQGAGTDTQYF.

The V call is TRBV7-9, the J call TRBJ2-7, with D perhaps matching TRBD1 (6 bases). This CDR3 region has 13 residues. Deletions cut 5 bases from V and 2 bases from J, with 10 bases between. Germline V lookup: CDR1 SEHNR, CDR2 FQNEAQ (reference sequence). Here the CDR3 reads CASSPRDTYEQYF. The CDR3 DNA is TGTGCCAGCAGCCCCCGGGACACCTACGAGCAGTACTTC.